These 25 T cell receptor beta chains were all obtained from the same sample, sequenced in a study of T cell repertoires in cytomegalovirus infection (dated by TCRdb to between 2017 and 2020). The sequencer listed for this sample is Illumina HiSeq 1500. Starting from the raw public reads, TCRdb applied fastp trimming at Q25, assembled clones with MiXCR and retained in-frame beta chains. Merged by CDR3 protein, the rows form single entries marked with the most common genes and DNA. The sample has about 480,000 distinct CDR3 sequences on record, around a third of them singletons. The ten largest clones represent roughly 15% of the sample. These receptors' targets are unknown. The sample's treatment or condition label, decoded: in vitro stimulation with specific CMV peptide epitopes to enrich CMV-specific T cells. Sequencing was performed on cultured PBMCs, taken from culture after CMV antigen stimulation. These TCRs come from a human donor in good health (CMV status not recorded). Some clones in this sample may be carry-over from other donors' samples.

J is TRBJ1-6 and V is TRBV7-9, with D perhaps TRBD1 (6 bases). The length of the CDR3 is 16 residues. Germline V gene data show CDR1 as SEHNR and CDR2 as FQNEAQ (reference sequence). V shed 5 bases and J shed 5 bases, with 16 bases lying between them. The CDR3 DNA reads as TGTGCCAGCAGCAAACCCAGGGGCCTTGATAATTCACCCCTCCACTTT. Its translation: CASSKPRGLDNSPLHF.

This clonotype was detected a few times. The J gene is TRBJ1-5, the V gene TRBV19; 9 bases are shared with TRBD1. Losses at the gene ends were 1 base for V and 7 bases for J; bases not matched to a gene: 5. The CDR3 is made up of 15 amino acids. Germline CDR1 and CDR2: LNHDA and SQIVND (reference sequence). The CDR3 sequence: CASSIGTGGLQPQHF. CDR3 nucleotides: TGTGCCAGTAGTATAGGCACAGGGGGCTTGCAGCCCCAGCATTTT.

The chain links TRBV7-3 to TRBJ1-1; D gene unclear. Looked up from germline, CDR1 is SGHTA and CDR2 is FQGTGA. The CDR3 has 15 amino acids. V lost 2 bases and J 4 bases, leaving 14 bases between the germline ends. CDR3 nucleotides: TGTGCCAGCAGCTTAGGTCCAGTAGATGCCACTGAAGCTTTCTTT. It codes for CASSLGPVDATEAFF.

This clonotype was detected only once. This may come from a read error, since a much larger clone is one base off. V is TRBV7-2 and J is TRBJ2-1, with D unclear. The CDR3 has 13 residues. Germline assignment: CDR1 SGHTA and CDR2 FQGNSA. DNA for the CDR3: TGTGCTGTTTCCGGGTCCTTTTACAATGAGCAGTTCTTC. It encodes CAVSGSFYNEQFF.

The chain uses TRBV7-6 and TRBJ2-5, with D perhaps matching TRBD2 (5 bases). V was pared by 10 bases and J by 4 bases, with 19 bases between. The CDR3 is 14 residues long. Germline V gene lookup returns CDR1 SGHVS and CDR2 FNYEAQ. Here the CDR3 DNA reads TGTGCCACGTCGACCTCCCCAGCGGCAGAGACCCAGTACTTC. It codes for CATSTSPAAETQYF.

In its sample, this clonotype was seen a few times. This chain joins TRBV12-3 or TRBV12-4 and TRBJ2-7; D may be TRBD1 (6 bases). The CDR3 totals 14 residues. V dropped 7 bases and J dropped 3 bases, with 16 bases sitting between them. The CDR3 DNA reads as TGTGCCAGCACGTTCCCGGACAGTAACTACGAGCAGTACTTC. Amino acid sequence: CASTFPDSNYEQYF.

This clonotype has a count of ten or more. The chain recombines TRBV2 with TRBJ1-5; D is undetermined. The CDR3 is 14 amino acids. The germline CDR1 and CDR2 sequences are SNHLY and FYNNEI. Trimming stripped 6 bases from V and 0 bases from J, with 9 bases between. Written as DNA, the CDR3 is TGTGCCAGCAGAGCCGACATTAGCAATCAGCCCCAGCATTTT. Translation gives CASRADISNQPQHF.

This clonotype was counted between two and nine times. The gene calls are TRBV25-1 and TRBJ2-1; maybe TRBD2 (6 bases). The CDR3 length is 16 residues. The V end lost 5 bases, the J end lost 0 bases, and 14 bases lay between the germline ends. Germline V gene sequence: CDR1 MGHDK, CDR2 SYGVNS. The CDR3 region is CASSISGLSSYNEQFF. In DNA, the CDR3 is TGTGCCAGCAGTATTAGCGGCCTCAGCTCCTACAATGAGCAGTTCTTC.

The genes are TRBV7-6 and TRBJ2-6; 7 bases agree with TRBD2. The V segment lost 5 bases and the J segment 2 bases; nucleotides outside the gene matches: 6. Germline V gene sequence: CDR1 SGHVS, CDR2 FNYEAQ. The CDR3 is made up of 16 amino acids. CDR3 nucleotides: TGTGCCAGCAGCCCGCGGGAGTCTACTGGGGCCAACGTCCTGACTTTC. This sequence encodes CASSPRESTGANVLTF.

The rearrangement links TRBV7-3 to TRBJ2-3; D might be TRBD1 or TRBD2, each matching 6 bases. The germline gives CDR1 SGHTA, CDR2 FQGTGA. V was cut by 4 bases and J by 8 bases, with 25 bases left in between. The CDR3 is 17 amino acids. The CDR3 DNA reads TGTGCCAGCAGCTATGATGGGACACCTCACAGAGCGGGTACGCAGTATTTT. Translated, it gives CASSYDGTPHRAGTQYF.

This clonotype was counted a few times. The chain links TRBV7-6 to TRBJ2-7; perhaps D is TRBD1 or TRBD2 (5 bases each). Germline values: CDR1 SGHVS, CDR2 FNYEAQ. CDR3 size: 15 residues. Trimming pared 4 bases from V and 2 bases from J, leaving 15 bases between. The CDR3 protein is CASSSAGALTYEQYF. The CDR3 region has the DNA TGTGCCAGCAGCTCCGCCGGGGCCCTGACCTACGAGCAGTACTTC.

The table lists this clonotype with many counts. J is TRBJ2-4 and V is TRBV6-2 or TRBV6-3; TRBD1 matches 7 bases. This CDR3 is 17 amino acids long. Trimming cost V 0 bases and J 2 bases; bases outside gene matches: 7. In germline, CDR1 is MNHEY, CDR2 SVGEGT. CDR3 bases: TGTGCCAGCAGTTACTCTCGGGGACAGTCGTCCAAAAACATTCAGTACTTC. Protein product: CASSYSRGQSSKNIQYF.

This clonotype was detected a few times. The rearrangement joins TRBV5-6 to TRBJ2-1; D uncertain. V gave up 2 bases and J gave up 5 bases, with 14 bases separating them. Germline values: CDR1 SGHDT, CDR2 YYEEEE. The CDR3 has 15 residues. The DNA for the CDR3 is TGTGCCAGCAGCTTCGCCCCCACTTCAGACAATGAGCAGTTCTTC. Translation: CASSFAPTSDNEQFF.

The DNA for the CDR3 is TGTGCCAGCAGCCAAGAGGGAGGCTCTGGAAACACCATATATTTT. It yields the protein CASSQEGGSGNTIYF. This chain connects TRBV4-2 to TRBJ1-3, with unresolved D. V lost 0 bases and J 0 bases, leaving 6 bases between the germline ends. Looked up from germline, CDR1 is LGHNA and CDR2 is YNFKEQ. This CDR3 contains 15 residues.

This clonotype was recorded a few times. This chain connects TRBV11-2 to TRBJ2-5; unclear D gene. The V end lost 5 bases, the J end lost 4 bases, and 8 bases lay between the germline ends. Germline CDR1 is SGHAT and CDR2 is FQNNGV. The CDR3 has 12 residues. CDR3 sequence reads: CASSTRLETQYF. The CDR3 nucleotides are TGTGCCAGCAGCACCCGACTAGAGACCCAGTACTTC.

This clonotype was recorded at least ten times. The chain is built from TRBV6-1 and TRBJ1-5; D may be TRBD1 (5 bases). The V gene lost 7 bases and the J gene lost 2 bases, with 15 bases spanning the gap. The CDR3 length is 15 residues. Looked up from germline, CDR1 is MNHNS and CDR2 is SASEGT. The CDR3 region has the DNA TGTGCCAGCAACCCACAGGCATTCGGCAATCAGCCCCAGCATTTT. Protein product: CASNPQAFGNQPQHF.

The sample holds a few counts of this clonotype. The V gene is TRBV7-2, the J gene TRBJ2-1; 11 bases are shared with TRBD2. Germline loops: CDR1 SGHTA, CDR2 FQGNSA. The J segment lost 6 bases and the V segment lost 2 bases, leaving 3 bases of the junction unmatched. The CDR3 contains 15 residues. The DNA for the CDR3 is TGTGCCAGCAGCTTATCCGGGACTAGCGGCAATGAGCAGTTCTTC. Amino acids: CASSLSGTSGNEQFF.

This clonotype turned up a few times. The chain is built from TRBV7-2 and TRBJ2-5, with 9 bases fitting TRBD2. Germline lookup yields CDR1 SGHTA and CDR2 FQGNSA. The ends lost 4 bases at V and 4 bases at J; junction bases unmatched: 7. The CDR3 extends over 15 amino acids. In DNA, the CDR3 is TGTGCCAGCAGCTCCCTGGCGGGGGGGGGAGAGACCCAGTACTTC. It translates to CASSSLAGGGETQYF.

The CDR3 spells CASSLAHSGANVLTF. The CDR3 nucleotides read TGTGCCAGCAGCTTAGCCCACTCTGGGGCCAACGTCCTGACTTTC. The chain recombines TRBV11-3 with TRBJ2-6; no clear D gene. The germline V gene has CDR1 SGHNT and CDR2 YENEEA. V gave up 1 base and J gave up 0 bases, with 4 bases separating them. The CDR3 has 15 residues.

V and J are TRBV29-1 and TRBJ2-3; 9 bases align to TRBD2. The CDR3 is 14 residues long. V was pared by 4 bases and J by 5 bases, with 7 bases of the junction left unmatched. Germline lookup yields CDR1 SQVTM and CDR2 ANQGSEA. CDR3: CSVGREGRGDTQYF. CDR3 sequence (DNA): TGCAGCGTTGGGCGGGAGGGCAGGGGAGATACGCAGTATTTT.

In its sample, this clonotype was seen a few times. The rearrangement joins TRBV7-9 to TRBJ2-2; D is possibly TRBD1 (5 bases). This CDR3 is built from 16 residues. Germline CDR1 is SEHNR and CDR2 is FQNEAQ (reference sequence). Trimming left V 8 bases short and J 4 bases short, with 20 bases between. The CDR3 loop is CASENGEIGATGELFF. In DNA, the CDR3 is TGTGCCAGCGAGAATGGTGAAATTGGGGCCACCGGGGAGCTGTTTTTT.

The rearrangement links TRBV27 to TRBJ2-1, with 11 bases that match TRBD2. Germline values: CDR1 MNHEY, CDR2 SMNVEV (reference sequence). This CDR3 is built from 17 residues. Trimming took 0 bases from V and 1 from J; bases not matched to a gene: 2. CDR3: CASSLSASGGSYNEQFF. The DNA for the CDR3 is TGTGCCAGCAGTTTATCGGCTAGCGGGGGGTCCTACAATGAGCAGTTCTTC.

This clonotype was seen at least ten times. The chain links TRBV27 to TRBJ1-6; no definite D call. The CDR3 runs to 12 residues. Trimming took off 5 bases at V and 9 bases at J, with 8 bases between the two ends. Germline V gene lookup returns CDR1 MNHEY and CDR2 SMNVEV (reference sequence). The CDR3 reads CASSQNLSPLHF. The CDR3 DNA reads TGTGCCAGCAGTCAGAACCTTTCACCCCTCCACTTT.

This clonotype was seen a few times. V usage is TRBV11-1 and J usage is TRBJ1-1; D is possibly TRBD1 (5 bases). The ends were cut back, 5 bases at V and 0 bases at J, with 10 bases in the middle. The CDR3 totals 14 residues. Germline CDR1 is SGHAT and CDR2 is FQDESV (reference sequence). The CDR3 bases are TGTGCCAGCAGCAGGCGGGGGGTGAACACTGAAGCTTTCTTT. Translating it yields CASSRRGVNTEAFF.

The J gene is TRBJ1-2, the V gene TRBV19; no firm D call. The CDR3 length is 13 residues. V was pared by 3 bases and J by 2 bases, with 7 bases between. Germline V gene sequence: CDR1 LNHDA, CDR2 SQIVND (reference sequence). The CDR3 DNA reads TGTGCCAGTAGTATCCCCGGGAACTATGGCTACACCTTC. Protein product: CASSIPGNYGYTF.